The T cell receptor (beta chain) under discussion was sequenced for a study of cytotoxic CD8 clonotypes in ibrutinib-treated CLL. Between the trimmed V and J ends, which lost 2 bases and 2 bases, there was a span of 12 bases. The CDR3 has 15 residues. Per the germline V gene, CDR1 is SGHNT and CDR2 is YYREEE (reference sequence). The table came from immunoSEQ multiplex PCR; TCRdb's copy has only in-frame clones and leaves some out. The table includes roughly 56,000 clones, about 65% detected once. Source: PBMCs, taken after 12 months of ibrutinib treatment. The V gene is TRBV5-4, the J gene TRBJ2-3; D gene unclear. This TCR was recovered from a human donor with chronic lymphocytic leukemia. CDR3: CASSLLGINTDTQYF. CDR3 bases: TGTGCCAGCAGCTTATTAGGGATAAACACAGATACGCAGTATTTT.